This T cell receptor beta chain was observed in a study of cytomegalovirus exposure and HLA in healthy donors. This CDR3 contains 16 residues. Germline loops: CDR1 MNHNS, CDR2 SASEGT. V was cut by 0 bases and J by 4 bases, with 16 bases left in between. 60 Vbeta and 13 Jbeta primers were used in PCR. The method was immunoSEQ multiplex PCR; TCRdb's version includes in-frame clones alone and lacks a portion of them. The sample holds roughly 89,000 clones, around 84% seen once. This sequence was found in a man younger than 35 in good health and CMV-seronegative. Source material: PBMCs. This chain links TRBV6-1 with TRBJ2-7; D possibly corresponds to TRBD2 (6 bases). CDR3 residues: CASSEAAAGTPYEQYF. CDR3 coding DNA: TGTGCCAGCAGTGAAGCCGCGGCGGGAACCCCTTACGAGCAGTACTTC.